Shown below are 20 T cell receptor beta chains from a single sample sequenced in a study of blood T cells in healthy people across ages. The use of a sample-barcoded 5' primer and a J-beta primer mix characterized a second PCR of roughly 7 to 12 cycles. TCRdb re-called the 5' RACE reads with MiXCR, one entry per CDR3 protein. Altogether about 1,500,000 distinct CDR3 sequences are present, 25% to 30% being singletons, with the ten largest covering roughly 8%. Sample: blood. The receptors were gathered from a woman aged 30 to 39 in good health.

This clonotype was seen many times. This chain connects TRBV4-3 to TRBJ2-7; 13 bases map to TRBD2. Germline V gene sequence: CDR1 LGHNA, CDR2 YSLEER. The length of the CDR3 is 19 residues. Unmatched junction bases numbered 10, after V lost 0 bases and J lost 2 bases. In nucleotides, the CDR3 is TGCGCCAGCAGCCAAGAAGCGCAGCGGGGACTAGCGGGACCCTACGAGCAGTACTTC. Translating it yields CASSQEAQRGLAGPYEQYF.

This clonotype has just a few counts. This chain joins TRBV28 and TRBJ2-5, with D perhaps TRBD1 or TRBD2 (5 bases each). Germline values: CDR1 MDHEN, CDR2 SYDVKM. V lost 8 bases and J 0 bases, leaving 16 bases between the germline ends. The CDR3 sequence is 15 residues long. CDR3 nucleotides: TGTGCCAGCCTCAGCGGACAACTGTACCAAGAGACCCAGTACTTC. Amino acids: CASLSGQLYQETQYF.

This clonotype was counted a few times. The chain is built from TRBV6-2 or TRBV6-3 and TRBJ2-3; TRBD2 matches 13 bases. V trimming: 8 bases; J trimming: 3 bases; junction bases outside the gene matches: 11. This CDR3 has 17 amino acids. Looked up from germline, CDR1 is MNHEY and CDR2 is SVGEGT. The CDR3 spells CASSRTSGSIWTDTQYF. The CDR3 DNA is TGTGCCAGCTCTCGGACTAGCGGGAGTATTTGGACAGATACGCAGTATTTT.

This clonotype was seen only a few times. The genes are TRBV6-5 and TRBJ1-2, with 7 positions matching TRBD1. V gave up 5 bases and J gave up 7 bases; unmatched junction bases: 4. The CDR3 is 12 amino acids. Per the germline V gene, CDR1 is MNHEY and CDR2 is SVGAGI. CDR3 residues: CASSTRDSGYTF. The CDR3 bases are TGTGCCAGCAGTACCCGGGACAGTGGCTACACCTTC.

V and J are TRBV12-3 or TRBV12-4 and TRBJ2-1; TRBD1 is a possible D gene (5 bases). Deletions cut 1 base from V and 6 bases from J, with 10 bases between. CDR3 length: 14 residues. CDR3 in amino acids: CASSLGTGINEQFF. CDR3 nucleotides: TGTGCCAGCAGTTTAGGAACAGGAATCAATGAGCAGTTCTTC.

The rearrangement uses TRBV7-9 and TRBJ1-2; 7 bases are shared with TRBD1. The CDR3 extends over 14 amino acids. Germline loops: CDR1 SEHNR, CDR2 FQNEAQ (reference sequence). After removal of 6 bases from V and 8 bases from J, the junction contained 12 bases not matched to a gene. The CDR3 bases are TGTGCCAGCAGTTACCCTTGGACAGGCGGAGGCTACACCTTC. Amino acids: CASSYPWTGGGYTF.

This sequence joins TRBV12-5 and TRBJ1-1; possible D gene TRBD1, 5 bases. The V gene lost 5 bases and the J gene lost 9 bases, with 16 bases spanning the gap. Germline V gives CDR1 LGHNT, CDR2 FRNRAP. CDR3 length: 13 residues. CDR3 sequence: CASGRAGTAKAFF. DNA for the CDR3: TGTGCTAGTGGTCGAGCGGGGACGGCTAAAGCTTTCTTT.

The V and J genes are TRBV3-1 and TRBJ2-3; 8 bases align to TRBD1. Germline-derived CDR1 and CDR2 are LGHDT and YNNKEL (reference sequence). With V trimmed by 2 bases and J by 5 bases, 6 bases remained unmatched. This CDR3 has 15 amino acids. This chain's CDR3 is CASSQSRTGRDTQYF. CDR3 in DNA: TGTGCCAGCAGCCAATCGAGGACAGGGAGAGATACGCAGTATTTT.

This clonotype was counted a few times. The V gene is TRBV20-1, the J gene TRBJ2-1, with D perhaps assigned TRBD1 or TRBD2 (5 bases each). This CDR3 spans 15 amino acids. V was shortened by 4 bases and J by 0 bases, with 13 bases between the two germline ends. Per germline, CDR1 DFQATT and CDR2 SNEGSKA (reference sequence). The CDR3 is CSAITGTSSYNEQFF. Written as DNA, the CDR3 is TGCAGTGCTATTACGGGGACCAGCTCCTACAATGAGCAGTTCTTC.

This clonotype was seen many times. The V and J genes are TRBV7-3 and TRBJ2-7; D possibly corresponds to TRBD1 (6 bases). Germline V gene lookup returns CDR1 SGHTA and CDR2 FQGTGA. The CDR3 consists of 15 residues. V was clipped by 5 bases and J by 3 bases, with 17 bases between them. The CDR3 reads CASSMTDSKVYEQYF. In DNA, the CDR3 is TGTGCCAGCAGCATGACGGACAGTAAGGTCTACGAGCAGTACTTC.

This clonotype has a handful of counts. This chain connects TRBV5-1 to TRBJ2-7, with a tentative D call TRBD2 (7 bases). CDR1 SGHRS and CDR2 YFSETQ come from the germline V gene. V was cut by 4 bases and J by 2 bases, with 19 bases left in between. This CDR3 spans 16 amino acids. In DNA form, the CDR3 reads TGCGCCAGCAGCAGGTGGGGGCTAGCGGAGGCCTACGAGCAGTACTTC. This encodes CASSRWGLAEAYEQYF.

A few counts support this clonotype. This chain connects TRBV2 to TRBJ2-7; D possibly uses TRBD1 or TRBD2 (5 bases each). Germline V gene sequence: CDR1 SNHLY, CDR2 FYNNEI. V was clipped by 6 bases and J by 0 bases, with 12 bases between them. CDR3 size: 14 residues. The CDR3 DNA reads TGTGCCAGCAGGAGGGGCCCCAGCTCCTACGAGCAGTACTTC. This gives the protein CASRRGPSSYEQYF.

This clonotype turned up a few times. The chain uses TRBV11-1 and TRBJ2-7; a possible D gene is TRBD2 (5 bases). In germline, CDR1 is SGHAT, CDR2 FQDESV (reference sequence). Trimming took 7 bases from V and 3 from J, leaving 16 bases between them. This CDR3 is built from 14 residues. Here the CDR3 DNA reads TGTGCCAGCAAGTTTCGGGGTCCCGACTACGAGCAGTACTTC. Translating it yields CASKFRGPDYEQYF.

This clonotype appeared a few times. The chain links TRBV4-3 to TRBJ2-3; possible D gene TRBD2, 5 bases. CDR1 LGHNA and CDR2 YSLEER come from the germline V gene. The CDR3 totals 15 residues. Deletions cut 4 bases from V and 1 base from J, with 12 bases between. DNA for the CDR3: TGCGCCAGCAGCCCAGGTCACGGGGGCACAGATACGCAGTATTTT. This codes for CASSPGHGGTDTQYF.

This clonotype occurred a few times. The chain carries TRBV7-2 and TRBJ2-1; D is unclear. From germline, CDR1 is SGHTA and CDR2 FQGNSA. The ends were cut back, 8 bases at V and 8 bases at J, with 16 bases in the middle. CDR3 length: 13 residues. This CDR3 is CASYETGLDEQFF. The CDR3 nucleotides are TGTGCCAGCTACGAGACGGGCCTAGATGAGCAGTTCTTC.

The gene calls are TRBV7-3 and TRBJ2-1; 9 nucleotides align to TRBD2. This CDR3 has 12 residues. V trimming: 5 bases; J trimming: 15 bases; junction bases outside the gene matches: 8. Germline CDR1 is SGHTA and CDR2 is FQGTGA. CDR3 in amino acids: CASSRGGGERFF. DNA for the CDR3: TGTGCCAGCAGCCGAGGCGGGGGGGAGAGGTTCTTC.

The genes are TRBV7-2 and TRBJ2-5; D call uncertain. Near its end, the DNA agrees better with TRBJ2-7, so the J call may be wrong. The CDR3 covers 14 residues. Looked up from germline, CDR1 is SGHTA and CDR2 is FQGNSA. Written as DNA, the CDR3 is TGTGCCAGCAGCTTAGCGTCGAGGATCAACGAGCAGTACTTC. Its translation is CASSLASRINEQYF.

V gene TRBV14 combines with J gene TRBJ2-1, with a possible D match to TRBD1 (6 bases). Germline V CDR1 and CDR2: SGHDN, FVKESK. The CDR3 totals 15 residues. With 2 bases removed from V and 1 base from J, the gap between germline ends came to 9 bases. This CDR3 is CASSQQGMSYNEQFF. Here the CDR3 DNA reads TGTGCCAGCAGCCAACAGGGGATGTCCTACAATGAGCAGTTCTTC. Full variable domain (remainder filled in from reference TRBV14 and TRBJ2-1): EAGVTQFPSHSVIEKGQTVTLRCDPISGHDNLYWYRRVMGKEIKFLLHFVKESKQDESGMPNNRFLAERTGGTYSTLKVQPAELEDSGVYFCASSQQGMSYNEQFFGPGTRLTVL.

This chain uses TRBV4-3 with TRBJ1-3; D is undetermined. With 0 bases removed from V and 3 bases from J, the gap between germline ends came to 9 bases. The CDR3 has 15 residues. Germline CDR1 is LGHNA and CDR2 is YSLEER. The CDR3: CASSQDIGSGNTIYF. CDR3 bases: TGCGCCAGCAGCCAAGATATCGGCAGTGGAAACACCATATATTTT.

This chain joins TRBV5-1 and TRBJ2-1; 11 bases fit TRBD2. Germline V gene data show CDR1 as SGHRS and CDR2 as YFSETQ. J was trimmed by 6 bases and V by 0 bases; bases with no gene match: 2. There are 15 residues in the CDR3. In DNA, the CDR3 is TGCGCCAGCAGCTTGGGTAGCGGGGGGGCCAATGAGCAGTTCTTC. Protein sequence: CASSLGSGGANEQFF.